This T cell receptor (beta chain) is from a study of identical twins. Study results and caveats: Excess twin sharing in beta out-of-frame sequences was weaker. Compared with models, monozygotic twins showed more out-of-frame TCR alpha sharing. Fewer insertions were carried by abundant cord blood beta clonotypes, but none was seen in memory repertoires. Interpretation of the results relied on cross-sectional statistical analysis and not on following the same donors.

Germline V gene sequence: CDR1 MDHEN, CDR2 SYDVKM. The CDR3 is 16 residues long. For this clonotype: Its antigen is unknown. A junction boundary mismatches the germline segment, possibly from a read error.

In TCRdb, the 5' RACE reads were re-called with MiXCR into one record per CDR3 protein. Of about 1.7 million distinct CDR3 sequences listed, roughly a third were seen once; the top ten hold about 0.25%. The chain joins TRBV28 to TRBJ2-5; TRBD2 is a possible D gene (6 bases). The specimen sequenced was cord blood. The clonotype comes from a newborn girl in good health. The DNA for the CDR3 is TGTGCCGGCAGTTTAAAATGGGCGGGGAGCCAAGAGACCCAGTACTTC. Its translation: CAGSLKWAGSQETQYF.